This T cell receptor (beta chain) emerged from a study of T cell changes during pregnancy in multiple sclerosis. Per germline, CDR1 SGHDN and CDR2 FVKESK. The V and J ends lost 1 base and 4 bases, in that order; junction bases with no gene match: 13. The CDR3 has 18 residues. Generated by immunoSEQ multiplex PCR, the TCRdb table keeps only in-frame clones and is missing some. The data contain around 100,000 clones, around 92% of them seen just once; the ten biggest clones take up less than 2.5%. This clonotype was sampled from a female donor with multiple sclerosis, enrolled in a pregnancy study. The chain uses TRBV14 and TRBJ2-5; TRBD1 aligns across 9 bases. The starting material was peripheral blood, obtained after pregnancy. CDR3 nucleotides: TGTGCCAGCAGCCAAGGAGGACAGGGGATTCGTGGCGGAGAGACCCAGTACTTC. The encoded protein is CASSQGGQGIRGGETQYF.